The 7 T cell receptor beta chains below come from one sample, sequenced in a study of vaccination effects on CD4 cells after COVID-19. These receptors have no known antigen. Only in-frame clones appear in the TCRdb table, and some are missing; sequencing was by immunoSEQ multiplex PCR. Counted here are over 50,000 clones, about 80% occurring once; the ten biggest clones make up 0.95% to 1.5%. Prior to sequencing, the ViraFEST assay stimulated PBMC with viral peptide pools, which expanded the antigen-specific CD4+ T cells. The culture ran for approximately 11 days before CD4+ T cells were isolated. Two-dose BNT162b2 or mRNA-1273 vaccination was given to participants. Sequencing used CD4+ T cells from PBMCs cultured with HCoV-229E spike peptides, obtained after COVID-19 vaccination. The receptors were gathered from a human donor who received a COVID-19 vaccine.

V gene TRBV30 combines with J gene TRBJ1-5, with D possibly matching TRBD1 (5 bases). Trimming removed 4 bases at V and 4 bases at J, with 11 bases between. The CDR3 consists of 13 residues. CDR1 is GTSNPN and CDR2 is SVGIG in the germline V gene (reference sequence). DNA for the CDR3: TGTGCCTGGACTGGGGGAACTAATCAGCCCCAGCATTTT. This translates into CAWTGGTNQPQHF.

This clone was observed a handful of times. CDR3 protein: CASSLGPATDTQYF. CDR3 DNA sequence: TGTGCCAGCAGCTTGGGGCCTGCGACAGATACGCAGTATTTT. The V and J genes are TRBV7-3 and TRBJ2-3; a weak D match, TRBD1 (5 bases). Germline-derived CDR1 and CDR2 are SGHTA and FQGTGA. Trimming pared 3 bases from V and 3 bases from J, leaving 10 bases between. The CDR3 extends over 14 amino acids.

This chain joins TRBV7-8 and TRBJ1-4, with 7 bases lining up with TRBD1. Per the germline V gene, CDR1 is SGHVS and CDR2 is FQNEAQ. The CDR3 runs to 14 residues. V lost 5 bases, J lost 8 bases, and 8 bases stayed unmatched. As DNA, the CDR3 is TGTGCCAGCAGCCCCAGGCAGGGGGGCGAAAAACTGTTTTTT. This sequence encodes CASSPRQGGEKLFF. The full variable domain, rest sourced from reference TRBV7-8 and TRBJ1-4, is GAGVSQSPRYKVAKRGQDVALRCDPISGHVSLFWYQQALGQGPEFLTYFQNEAQLDKSGLPSDRFFAERPEGSVSTLKIQRTQQEDSAVYLCASSPRQGGEKLFFGSGTQLSVL.

This rearrangement joins TRBV18 to TRBJ1-5, with 8 bases fitting TRBD1. Germline CDR1 KGHSH, CDR2 LQKENI. The length of the CDR3 is 15 residues. V was clipped by 3 bases and J by 2 bases; unmatched bases: 3. CDR3 in DNA: TGTGCCAGCTCACCTTCAGGGGGCGGCAATCAGCCCCAGCATTTT. Protein product: CASSPSGGGNQPQHF.

The chain joins TRBV5-6 to TRBJ1-6, with D tentatively TRBD1 (5 bases). Trimming pared 4 bases from V and 7 bases from J, leaving 12 bases between. Germline CDR1 and CDR2: SGHDT and YYEEEE. The CDR3 sequence is 14 residues long. The CDR3 loop is CASSPPGGNSPLHF. Written as DNA, the CDR3 is TGTGCCAGCAGCCCGCCTGGGGGAAATTCACCCCTCCACTTT. Full variable domain (remainder filled in from reference TRBV5-6 and TRBJ1-6): DAGVTQSPTHLIKTRGQQVTLRCSPKSGHDTVSWYQQALGQGPQFIFQYYEEEERQRGNFPDRFSGHQFPNYSSELNVNALLLGDSALYLCASSPPGGNSPLHFGNGTRLTVT.

This chain connects TRBV15 to TRBJ2-3; the D gene could be TRBD1 or TRBD2 (6 bases each). The CDR3 length is 20 residues. CDR1 and CDR2 from the germline V gene are LNHNV and YYDKDF (reference sequence). V was shortened by 3 bases and J by 0 bases, with 25 bases between the two germline ends. The CDR3 nucleotides read TGTGCCACCAGCAGGGTCGTAGGAGGGGGATTAGGAACTAGCACAGATACGCAGTATTTT. As protein: CATSRVVGGGLGTSTDTQYF. Using reference TRBV15 and TRBJ2-3 for the parts outside the CDR3, the full variable domain is DAMVIQNPRYQVTQFGKPVTLSCSQTLNHNVMYWYQQKSSQAPKLLFHYYDKDFNNEADTPDNFQSRRPNTSFCFLDIRSPGLGDTAMYLCATSRVVGGGLGTSTDTQYFGPGTRLTVL.

This clone was picked up a small number of times. The rearrangement uses TRBV21-1 and TRBJ1-6. TRBV21-1 is reported as a pseudogene. The CDR3 has 16 amino acids. CDR3 sequence: CASSKNPMTKNSPLHF. The CDR3 bases are TGTGCCAGCAGCAAAAACCCAATGACGAAGAATTCACCCCTCCACTTT.